The following is a TCR beta chain sequence with its context. The data originate from a study of blood T cell repertoires in COVID-19. Study at large: T cells, B-cell-depleted T cells, or PBMCs provided the cDNA or gDNA that served as material.

In the authors' methods: Amplification of reference gene primers was used by the study to estimate nucleated cell counts. The method was immunoSEQ multiplex PCR; TCRdb's version includes in-frame clones alone and lacks a portion of them. For V, J and clone size, that table is used; D and trimming come from the DNA. The data contain approximately 7,000 clones, nearly 90% of them singletons. V was clipped by 0 bases and J by 5 bases, with 9 bases between them. The CDR3 totals 14 residues. Germline-derived CDR1 and CDR2 are MGHRA and YSYEKL. This sequence was found in a human donor in a cohort sampled during active COVID-19. Sequenced input: peripheral blood. The chain is built from TRBV4-1 and TRBJ2-3, with D possibly matching TRBD2 (5 bases). The CDR3 DNA reads TGCGCCAGCAGCCAAGAAGGCCGGGGAGATACGCAGTATTTT. It yields the protein CASSQEGRGDTQYF.